Shown below are 11 T cell receptor beta chains from a single sample sequenced in a study of blood T cell repertoires in COVID-19. The table came from immunoSEQ multiplex PCR; TCRdb's copy has only in-frame clones and leaves some out. Of tens of thousands of clones listed, roughly 88% are singletons. What was sequenced was peripheral blood. These receptors were obtained from a man aged 30-40 years with acute or convalescent COVID-19.

The chain links TRBV11-3 to TRBJ2-1; D is unresolved. With 5 bases removed from V and 9 bases from J, the gap between germline ends came to 23 bases. The germline V gene has CDR1 SGHNT and CDR2 YENEEA. The CDR3 totals 16 residues. CDR3 loop: CASSPTFGAPHGEQFF. The DNA of the CDR3 is TGTGCCAGCAGCCCCACCTTCGGAGCTCCACACGGTGAGCAGTTCTTC.

This clone was detected a few times. V is TRBV7-3 and J is TRBJ2-1; the match to TRBD1 covers 7 bases. The germline V gene has CDR1 SGHTA and CDR2 FQGTGA. This CDR3 has 12 residues. The junction had 8 bases not matched to a gene; V was cut back by 3 bases and J by 15 bases. CDR3 coding DNA: TGTGCCAGCAGCTTCAGACAGGGCAGTTTGTTCTTC. It codes for CASSFRQGSLFF.

This clone was seen only once. The chain is built from TRBV24-1 and TRBJ2-1, with TRBD1 matching over 8 bases. V trimming: 4 bases; J trimming: 5 bases; junction bases outside the gene matches: 6. Germline V lookup: CDR1 KGHDR, CDR2 SFDVKD. The CDR3 spans 15 residues. CDR3 nucleotides: TGTGCCACCAGTGACCCCGGGACAGGCGACAATGAGCAGTTCTTC. Translated, it gives CATSDPGTGDNEQFF.

The J gene is TRBJ1-2, the V gene TRBV5-6, with D possibly TRBD1 on 5 matching bases. The V end was cut by 7 bases, the J end by 6 bases, with 22 bases between. Germline V CDR1 and CDR2: SGHDT, YYEEEE. The CDR3 has 15 amino acids. CDR3 residues: CASRDSPFGAHGYTF. CDR3 coding DNA: TGTGCCAGCCGGGACTCACCATTTGGGGCCCATGGCTACACCTTC. The whole variable domain, remainder taken from reference TRBV5-6 and TRBJ1-2, is DAGVTQSPTHLIKTRGQQVTLRCSPKSGHDTVSWYQQALGQGPQFIFQYYEEEERQRGNFPDRFSGHQFPNYSSELNVNALLLGDSALYLCASRDSPFGAHGYTFGSGTRLTVV.

This clone was counted between two and nine times. This rearrangement joins TRBV6-5 to TRBJ2-7, with 7 bases aligning to TRBD2. Germline values: CDR1 MNHEY, CDR2 SVGAGI. J was trimmed by 4 bases and V by 2 bases; bases with no gene match: 5. There are 14 residues in the CDR3. The CDR3 nucleotides read TGTGCCAGCAGTTACACGGGAGGCGTTTACGAGCAGTACTTC. Translated: CASSYTGGVYEQYF.

This chain joins TRBV9 and TRBJ1-6, with 9 bases fitting TRBD1. Germline-derived CDR1 and CDR2 are SGDLS and YYNGEE. V lost 4 bases, J lost 8 bases, and 10 bases stayed unmatched. CDR3 length equals 16 residues. CDR3 sequence reads: CASSQGGTGGDSPLHF. DNA of the CDR3: TGTGCCAGCAGCCAGGGGGGAACAGGGGGCGATTCACCCCTCCACTTT.

The chain couples TRBV7-2 to TRBJ1-4; the D gene is possibly TRBD1 (5 bases). Per germline, CDR1 SGHTA and CDR2 FQGNSA. The V end was cut by 4 bases, the J end by 7 bases, with 19 bases between. The CDR3 extends over 16 amino acids. This CDR3 is CASSSNMQGYAEKLFF. In nucleotides, the CDR3 is TGTGCCAGCAGCTCCAATATGCAGGGTTACGCTGAAAAACTGTTTTTT.

The chain carries TRBV3-1 (or the pseudogene TRBV3-2) and TRBJ2-3, with D possibly matching TRBD2 (7 bases). There are 16 residues in the CDR3. CDR1 is LGHDT, CDR2 YNNKEL, per germline (reference sequence). Between the trimmed V and J ends, which lost 7 bases and 4 bases, there was a span of 21 bases. CDR3 region: CASISGKGGFADTQYF. CDR3 coding DNA: TGTGCCAGCATCAGCGGGAAGGGGGGATTCGCAGATACGCAGTATTTT.

CDR3 loop: CASRHDRETSPLHF. As DNA, the CDR3 is TGTGCCAGCAGACACGACAGGGAGACTTCACCCCTCCACTTT. The chain couples TRBV28 to TRBJ1-6; 7 bases are a match to TRBD1. The trim removed 6 bases at V and 9 bases at J, leaving 8 bases unmatched. The CDR3 has 14 residues. Germline V gene lookup returns CDR1 MDHEN and CDR2 SYDVKM.

J is TRBJ2-7 and V is TRBV6-6; D is unclear. Germline CDR1 MNHNY, CDR2 SVGAGI (reference sequence). There are 15 residues in the CDR3. Trimming removed 5 bases at V and 1 base at J, with 15 bases between. CDR3 nucleotide sequence: TGTGCCAGCAGTATTGGAGCAGCCACATCCTACGAGCAGTACTTC. As protein: CASSIGAATSYEQYF.

This chain joins TRBV19 and TRBJ2-7, with TRBD2 matching 7 bases. The ends lost 1 base at V and 0 bases at J; junction bases unmatched: 0. Germline V gene lookup returns CDR1 LNHDA and CDR2 SQIVND (reference sequence). CDR3 size: 14 residues. CDR3 loop: CASSIGGSSYEQYF. The CDR3 DNA reads as TGTGCCAGTAGTATAGGCGGGAGCTCCTACGAGCAGTACTTC.